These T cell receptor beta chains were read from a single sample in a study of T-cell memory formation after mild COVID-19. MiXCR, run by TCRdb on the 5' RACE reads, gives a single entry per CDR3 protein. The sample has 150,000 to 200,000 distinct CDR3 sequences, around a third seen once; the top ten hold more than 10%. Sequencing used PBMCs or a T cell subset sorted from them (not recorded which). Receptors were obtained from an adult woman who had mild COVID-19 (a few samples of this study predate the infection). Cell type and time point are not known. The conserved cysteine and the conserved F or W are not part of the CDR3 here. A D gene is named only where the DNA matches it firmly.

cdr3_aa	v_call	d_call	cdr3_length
SQRVSTDTQY	TRBV20-1	NA	10
ASRLARYTDTQY	TRBV6-2/TRBV6-3	NA	12
SVGWGSPNTEAF	TRBV29-1	NA	12
ASSWTPGHEQY	TRBV12-3/TRBV12-4	NA	11
ASRTQGIRYGYT	TRBV6-5	NA	12
ASSSLGGAGEQY	TRBV12-3/TRBV12-4	TRBD2	12
ASSLEAGRTNTEAF	TRBV5-6	NA	14
ASSLVAGDTEAF	TRBV5-5	NA	12
ASTHGRTRSSSTDTQY	TRBV12-3/TRBV12-4	NA	16
ASRGQVSYEQY	TRBV27	TRBD1	11
ASGLPGSTIY	TRBV6-5	NA	10
SADRARRPDTQY	TRBV20-1	TRBD1	12
ASSVGPGGEDTQY	TRBV9	TRBD1	13
SVGGVSGTYNEQF	TRBV29-1	NA	13
ASSAFREGLGYT	TRBV2	NA	12
SARRDRVMNTEAF	TRBV29-1	TRBD1	13
SASWDRGRAGYEQY	TRBV20-1	TRBD1	14
ASSLALLAGRADANTGELF	TRBV7-8	TRBD2	19
ASSHRPGALPEEQY	TRBV9	NA	14
ASSMGGYHNEQF	TRBV19	TRBD2	12
ASRRQGPIYNEQF	TRBV12-3/TRBV12-4	TRBD1	13
ASSGGLAGGPFPNEQY	TRBV6-6	TRBD2	16
SARQGNTGELF	TRBV29-1	TRBD1	11
ASSLAGLAEEQY	TRBV7-9	TRBD2	12
ASSFLEGYT	TRBV12-3/TRBV12-4	NA	9
ASSVAPSSTDTQY	TRBV9	NA	13
ASSVEPDGETQY	TRBV9	NA	12
ASSPGGSGPATEAF	TRBV9	NA	14
ASSYFTGVYNEQF	TRBV5-6	TRBD1	13
ASSYRPAREGREQY	TRBV6-2/TRBV6-3	TRBD2	14
ASSKRTGESRTDTQY	TRBV21-1	NA	15
ASSLSQTYEQY	TRBV5-1	NA	11
ASRRIDNEQF	TRBV2	NA	10
ASSQTEGGLRIYGYT	TRBV3-1	NA	15
ASSLDGTGGYEQY	TRBV5-1	TRBD1	13
ASSPDQRGGVAGETYEQY	TRBV18	TRBD2	18
ATSDLRGTGGYNEQF	TRBV24-1	TRBD1	15
ASSHAGTPGGNEQF	TRBV4-1	NA	14
ASSPRADLNEQF	TRBV9	NA	12
ASSLDRGETQY	TRBV2	TRBD1	11
ANAPGTDNYEQY	TRBV27	TRBD1	12
ASSSRQGKNTEAF	TRBV7-9	TRBD1	13
ASSKQGADYGYT	TRBV12-3/TRBV12-4	TRBD1	12
SAKQGDYGYT	TRBV29-1	TRBD1	10
ASMTGATNEKLF	TRBV6-1	TRBD1	12
ASSGSRGIAEAF	TRBV9	NA	12
ASSQDLAYEQY	TRBV4-2	NA	11
ASSLGTSGSLNEQF	TRBV7-9	TRBD2	14
ASSVVGETGELF	TRBV9	NA	12